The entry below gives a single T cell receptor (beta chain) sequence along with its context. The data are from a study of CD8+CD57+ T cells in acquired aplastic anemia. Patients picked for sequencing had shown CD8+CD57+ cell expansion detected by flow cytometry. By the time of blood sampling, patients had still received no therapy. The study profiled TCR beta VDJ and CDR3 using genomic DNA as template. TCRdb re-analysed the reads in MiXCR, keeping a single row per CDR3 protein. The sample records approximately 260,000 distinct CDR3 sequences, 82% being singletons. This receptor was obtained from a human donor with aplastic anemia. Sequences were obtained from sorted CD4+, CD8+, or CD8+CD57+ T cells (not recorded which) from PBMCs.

Written as DNA, the CDR3 is TGCAGTGCTAGTCCATCGACACGCAAGAACACTGAAGCTTTCTTT. Its translation is CSASPSTRKNTEAFF. This chain uses TRBV20-1 with TRBJ1-1; D unresolved. The CDR3 consists of 15 residues. In germline, CDR1 is DFQATT, CDR2 SNEGSKA (reference sequence). Trimming removed 3 bases at V and 1 base at J, with 15 bases between.